Given below is one TCR beta chain in context. One junction end does not reproduce the germline sequence, and a read error may be involved. The data belong to a study of control samples from healthy donors and cancer patients. Profiled with immunoSEQ multiplex PCR; TCRdb holds only in-frame clones, not every one. In the table there are more than 65,000 clones, roughly 89% of which are singletons. The sample was PBMCs. The sequence derives from a woman aged 60-75 years with head and neck cancer.

The CDR3 region is CASSEGRSYEQHF. The DNA of the CDR3 is TGTGCCAGTAGTGAAGGACGGTCCTACGAGCAGCACTTC. The V call is TRBV19, the J call TRBJ2-7, with D unresolved. CDR1 and CDR2 (germline): LNHDA, SQIVND (reference sequence). The CDR3 length is 13 residues.